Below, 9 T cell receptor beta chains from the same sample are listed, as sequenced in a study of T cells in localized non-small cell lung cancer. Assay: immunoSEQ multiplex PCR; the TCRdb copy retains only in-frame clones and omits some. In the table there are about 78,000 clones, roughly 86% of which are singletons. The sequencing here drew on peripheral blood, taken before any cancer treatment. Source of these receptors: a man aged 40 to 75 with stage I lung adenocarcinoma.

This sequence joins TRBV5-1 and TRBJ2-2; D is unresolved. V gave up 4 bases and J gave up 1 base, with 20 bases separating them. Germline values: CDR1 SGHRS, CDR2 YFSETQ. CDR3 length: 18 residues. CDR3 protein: CASSPAPESWKNTGELFF. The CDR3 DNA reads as TGCGCCAGCAGCCCGGCGCCGGAGTCGTGGAAGAACACCGGGGAGCTGTTTTTT.

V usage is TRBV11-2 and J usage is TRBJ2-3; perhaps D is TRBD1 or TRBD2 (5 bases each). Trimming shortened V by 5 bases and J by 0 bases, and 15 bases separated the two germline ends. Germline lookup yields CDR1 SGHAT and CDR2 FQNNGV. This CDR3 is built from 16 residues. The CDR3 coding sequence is TGTGCCAGCAGCCTCCAGTGGGGGACCAGCACAGATACGCAGTATTTT. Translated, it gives CASSLQWGTSTDTQYF.

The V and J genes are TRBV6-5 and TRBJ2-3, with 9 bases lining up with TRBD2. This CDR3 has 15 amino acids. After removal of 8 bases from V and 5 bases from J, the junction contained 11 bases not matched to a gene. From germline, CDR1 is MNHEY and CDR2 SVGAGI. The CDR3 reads CASFGRGGRIDTQYF. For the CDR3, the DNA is TGTGCCAGCTTTGGGCGGGGGGGCCGTATAGATACGCAGTATTTT.

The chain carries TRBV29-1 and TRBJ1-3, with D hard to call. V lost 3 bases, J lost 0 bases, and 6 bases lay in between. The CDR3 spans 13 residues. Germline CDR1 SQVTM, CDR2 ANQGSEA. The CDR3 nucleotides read TGCAGCGTTGAGGTGAACTCTGGAAACACCATATATTTT. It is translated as CSVEVNSGNTIYF.

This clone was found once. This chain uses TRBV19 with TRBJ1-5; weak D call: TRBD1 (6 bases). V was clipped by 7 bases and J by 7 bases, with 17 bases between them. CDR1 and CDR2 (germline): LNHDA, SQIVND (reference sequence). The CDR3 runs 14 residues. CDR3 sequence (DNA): TGTGCCAGTACCGTTGTCGAGGGGGAACAGCCCCAGCATTTT. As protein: CASTVVEGEQPQHF.

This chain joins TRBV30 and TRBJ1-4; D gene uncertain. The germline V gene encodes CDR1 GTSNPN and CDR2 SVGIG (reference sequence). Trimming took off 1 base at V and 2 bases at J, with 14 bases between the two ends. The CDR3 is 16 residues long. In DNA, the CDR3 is TGTGCCTGGAGTGATGATTCGGGGTCGACTAATGAAAAACTGTTTTTT. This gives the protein CAWSDDSGSTNEKLFF.

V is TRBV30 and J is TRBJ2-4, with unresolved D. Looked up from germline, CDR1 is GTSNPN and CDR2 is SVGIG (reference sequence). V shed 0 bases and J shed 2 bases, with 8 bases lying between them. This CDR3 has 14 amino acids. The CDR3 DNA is TGTGCCTGGAGTGTGCGAATTTCCAAAAACATTCAGTACTTC. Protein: CAWSVRISKNIQYF.

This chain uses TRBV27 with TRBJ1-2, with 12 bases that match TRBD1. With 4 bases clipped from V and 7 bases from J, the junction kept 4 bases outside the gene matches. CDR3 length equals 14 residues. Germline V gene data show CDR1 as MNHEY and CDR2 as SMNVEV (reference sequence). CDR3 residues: CASSSGTGGFGYTF. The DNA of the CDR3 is TGTGCCAGCAGTTCCGGGACAGGGGGCTTTGGCTACACCTTC.

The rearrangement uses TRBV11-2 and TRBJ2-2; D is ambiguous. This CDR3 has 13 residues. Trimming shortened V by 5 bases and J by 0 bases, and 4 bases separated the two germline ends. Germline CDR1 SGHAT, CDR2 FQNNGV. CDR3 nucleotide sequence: TGTGCCAGCAGCGTAGCGAACACCGGGGAGCTGTTTTTT. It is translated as CASSVANTGELFF.